This is a list of T cell receptor beta chains from one sample in a study of blood T cell repertoires in COVID-19. Assay used: immunoSEQ multiplex PCR; TCRdb lists only in-frame clones, some missing. This table has about 270,000 clones, approximately 90% appearing once. The sample was PBMCs or T cells enriched from blood (not recorded which). All receptors come from a man in his late teens or twenties who had recovered from COVID-19. The CDR3 runs from the conserved cysteine through the conserved F or W. D genes are given only for firm matches. Part of the rows lack a size; the others show once, few, many or a class for expanded clones.

v_call: TRBV2; j_call: TRBJ1-5; clone_size: -; d_call: -; cdr3_aa: CASSDPTGRNQPQHF; cdr3_nt: TGTGCCAGCAGTGATCCAACAGGGCGCAATCAGCCCCAGCATTTT
v_call: TRBV18; j_call: TRBJ1-4; clone_size: -; d_call: TRBD1; cdr3_aa: CASSPRGQGGEKLFF; cdr3_nt: TGTGCCAGCTCACCACGCGGACAGGGTGGGGAAAAACTGTTTTTT
v_call: TRBV5-1; j_call: TRBJ2-3; clone_size: few; d_call: TRBD2; cdr3_aa: CASSSGLATDTQYF; cdr3_nt: TGCGCCAGCAGCTCCGGACTAGCAACAGATACGCAGTATTTT
v_call: TRBV5-6; j_call: TRBJ1-1; clone_size: once; d_call: TRBD1; cdr3_aa: CASSFTGGTEAFF; cdr3_nt: TGTGCCAGCAGCTTTACAGGGGGCACTGAAGCTTTCTTT
v_call: TRBV24-1; j_call: TRBJ2-1; clone_size: -; d_call: TRBD2; cdr3_aa: CATRGLAGGPDEQFF; cdr3_nt: TGTGCCACCAGGGGACTAGCGGGAGGGCCGGATGAGCAGTTCTTC
v_call: TRBV3-1/TRBV3-2; j_call: TRBJ1-3; clone_size: -; d_call: -; cdr3_aa: CASSQNGPGLGNTIYF; cdr3_nt: TGTGCCAGCAGCCAAAATGGTCCGGGGTTGGGAAACACCATATATTTT
v_call: TRBV19; j_call: TRBJ2-1; clone_size: -; d_call: TRBD2; cdr3_aa: CASSIFSGNSYNEQFF; cdr3_nt: TGTGCCAGTAGTATCTTTAGCGGGAACTCCTACAATGAGCAGTTCTTC
v_call: TRBV28; j_call: TRBJ1-1; clone_size: -; d_call: TRBD1; cdr3_aa: CASSPTGGTEAFF; cdr3_nt: TGTGCCAGCAGTCCGACAGGGGGCACTGAAGCTTTCTTT
v_call: TRBV2; j_call: TRBJ2-5; clone_size: -; d_call: TRBD2; cdr3_aa: CASRRLAGRAETQYF; cdr3_nt: TGTGCCAGCAGGCGACTAGCGGGACGGGCAGAGACCCAGTACTTC
v_call: TRBV19; j_call: TRBJ2-7; clone_size: -; d_call: -; cdr3_aa: CASSIIGGPTYEQYF; cdr3_nt: TGTGCCAGTAGTATTATCGGCGGGCCTACCTACGAGCAGTACTTC
v_call: TRBV6-4; j_call: TRBJ1-2; clone_size: -; d_call: -; cdr3_aa: CASSEGASNYGYTF; cdr3_nt: TGTGCCAGCAGTGAGGGGGCTTCTAACTATGGCTACACCTTC
v_call: TRBV9; j_call: TRBJ2-2; clone_size: -; d_call: TRBD2; cdr3_aa: CASSGRDYNTGELFF; cdr3_nt: TGTGCCAGCAGCGGCCGGGACTACAACACCGGGGAGCTGTTTTTT
v_call: TRBV30; j_call: TRBJ1-4; clone_size: -; d_call: -; cdr3_aa: CARGRSNEKLFF; cdr3_nt: TGTGCCAGGGGCCGGAGTAATGAAAAACTGTTTTTT
v_call: TRBV19; j_call: TRBJ1-2; clone_size: -; d_call: -; cdr3_aa: CASSPQAENYGYTF; cdr3_nt: TGTGCCAGTAGTCCTCAGGCAGAAAACTATGGCTACACCTTC
v_call: TRBV28; j_call: TRBJ1-2; clone_size: -; d_call: -; cdr3_aa: CASNQGPRGYTF; cdr3_nt: TGTGCCAGCAACCAGGGTCCCAGGGGCTACACCTTC
v_call: TRBV18; j_call: TRBJ1-4; clone_size: -; d_call: TRBD1; cdr3_aa: CASSEDRVKLFF; cdr3_nt: TGTGCCAGCTCAGAGGACAGGGTGAAACTGTTTTTT
v_call: TRBV19; j_call: TRBJ1-6; clone_size: -; d_call: -; cdr3_aa: CASSERPRFSPLHF; cdr3_nt: TGTGCCAGTAGCGAGAGGCCCCGTTTCTCACCCCTCCACTTT
v_call: TRBV11-3; j_call: TRBJ2-7; clone_size: -; d_call: -; cdr3_aa: CASSLWGEESYEQYF; cdr3_nt: TGTGCCAGCAGCTTATGGGGAGAGGAGTCCTACGAGCAGTACTTC
v_call: TRBV10-2; j_call: TRBJ2-1; clone_size: once; d_call: TRBD2; cdr3_aa: CASSEAAGTSGANEQFF; cdr3_nt: TGCGCCAGCAGTGAGGCCGCCGGGACTAGCGGGGCTAATGAGCAGTTCTTC
v_call: TRBV6-5; j_call: TRBJ2-3; clone_size: -; d_call: TRBD1; cdr3_aa: CASRRQGGRDTQYF; cdr3_nt: TGTGCCAGCAGAAGACAGGGCGGCAGGGATACGCAGTATTTT
v_call: TRBV18; j_call: TRBJ1-3; clone_size: once; d_call: -; cdr3_aa: CASSPLTRTSGNTIYF; cdr3_nt: TGTGCCAGCTCACCTCTAACTAGAACCTCTGGAAACACCATATATTTT
v_call: TRBV30; j_call: TRBJ2-1; clone_size: -; d_call: -; cdr3_aa: CALGPGLYNEQFF; cdr3_nt: TGTGCCTTAGGTCCGGGTTTATACAATGAGCAGTTCTTC
v_call: TRBV28; j_call: TRBJ1-2; clone_size: -; d_call: -; cdr3_aa: CASSFINYGYTF; cdr3_nt: TGTGCCAGCAGTTTCATTAACTATGGCTACACCTTC
v_call: TRBV3-1/TRBV3-2; j_call: TRBJ2-1; clone_size: -; d_call: TRBD1; cdr3_aa: CASSQDGDRGPYNEQFF; cdr3_nt: TGTGCCAGCAGCCAAGACGGGGACAGGGGCCCCTACAATGAGCAGTTCTTC
v_call: TRBV12-2; j_call: TRBJ1-1; clone_size: -; d_call: -; cdr3_aa: CASRWLTRTGLRSTEAFF; cdr3_nt: TGTGCAAGTCGCTGGTTAACTCGGACAGGGTTGAGATCCACTGAAGCTTTCTTT
v_call: TRBV9; j_call: TRBJ2-5; clone_size: once; d_call: -; cdr3_aa: CASSHAAGGDRQETQYF; cdr3_nt: TGTGCCAGCAGCCACGCGGCCGGAGGGGACAGACAAGAGACCCAGTACTTC
v_call: TRBV10-1; j_call: TRBJ2-1; clone_size: -; d_call: -; cdr3_aa: CASSEPTGRNSYNEQFF; cdr3_nt: TGCGCCAGCAGTGAGCCCACAGGCCGAAACTCCTACAATGAGCAGTTCTTC
v_call: TRBV2; j_call: TRBJ2-7; clone_size: -; d_call: -; cdr3_aa: CASSVTYEQYF; cdr3_nt: TGTGCCAGCAGTGTAACCTACGAGCAGTACTTC
v_call: TRBV6-4; j_call: TRBJ2-1; clone_size: -; d_call: TRBD1; cdr3_aa: CASSDSTPGQGANEQFF; cdr3_nt: TGTGCCAGCAGTGACTCAACCCCGGGACAGGGGGCAAATGAGCAGTTCTTC
v_call: TRBV10-1; j_call: TRBJ2-1; clone_size: -; d_call: -; cdr3_aa: CASSEWRYNEQFF; cdr3_nt: TGCGCCAGCAGTGAATGGCGGTACAATGAGCAGTTCTTC
v_call: TRBV7-9; j_call: TRBJ2-5; clone_size: -; d_call: TRBD2; cdr3_aa: CASTQRGYQETQYF; cdr3_nt: TGTGCCAGCACCCAGCGGGGCTACCAAGAGACCCAGTACTTC